Shown below are 23 T cell receptor beta chains from a single sample sequenced in a study of shared clonotypes between healthy human individuals. Naive CD8 cells lacked CD45RO and underwent positive selection for CCR7, leaving out terminally differentiated effector memory CD45RA+ cells. TCRdb's copy holds only in-frame clones and misses some; the assay was immunoSEQ multiplex PCR. The repertoire includes about 2,100,000 clones, roughly 91% of them detected once, and about 1.8% sits in the top ten. The sequenced sample was naive CD8+ T cells from PBMCs. These receptor sequences come from a young man in good health. Some clones in this sample may be carry-over from other donors' samples.

CDR3 loop: CAALEGLWTGELFF. The CDR3 DNA follows: TGTGCCGCCCTAGAGGGCCTTTGGACCGGGGAGCTGTTTTTT. The chain joins TRBV7-9 to TRBJ2-2, with D possibly being TRBD2 (5 bases). This CDR3 is built from 14 residues. CDR1 is SEHNR and CDR2 is FQNEAQ in the germline V gene (reference sequence). The germline V and J ends were trimmed by 11 bases and 5 bases, with 18 bases remaining between them.

This clone was detected a few times. V and J are TRBV6-1 and TRBJ1-1; the match to TRBD1 covers 7 bases. Germline V gene data show CDR1 as MNHNS and CDR2 as SASEGT. J lost 0 bases, V lost 8 bases, and 6 bases had no gene match. This CDR3 spans 14 amino acids. The CDR3 coding sequence is TGTGCCAGCCGCCAGGGACAGTTGAACACTGAAGCTTTCTTT. It encodes CASRQGQLNTEAFF.

The chain joins TRBV25-1 to TRBJ1-1; TRBD1 is a possible D gene (6 bases). The CDR3 has 15 residues. With 6 bases removed from V and 0 bases from J, the gap between germline ends came to 14 bases. Germline CDR1 MGHDK, CDR2 SYGVNS. The CDR3 DNA is TGTGCCAGCAGCCTGGGGGCTCTTATGAACACTGAAGCTTTCTTT. Its translation is CASSLGALMNTEAFF.

The chain carries TRBV9 and TRBJ1-4; possible D gene TRBD1, 5 bases. V was trimmed by 1 base and J by 4 bases, leaving 14 bases between them. Per germline, CDR1 SGDLS and CDR2 YYNGEE. This CDR3 has 16 residues. The CDR3 DNA reads TGTGCCAGCAGCGTATATCAGGGAGTTGGTAATGAAAAACTGTTTTTT. This translates into CASSVYQGVGNEKLFF.

The chain has TRBV7-9 and TRBJ2-3, with D perhaps TRBD1 or TRBD2 (6 bases each). The CDR3 covers 16 residues. The germline CDR1 and CDR2 sequences are SEHNR and FQNEAQ (reference sequence). V lost 6 bases, J lost 1 base, and 17 bases lay in between. The CDR3 loop is CASRDSGSFGTDTQYF. In DNA form, the CDR3 reads TGTGCCAGCAGGGACAGCGGGTCGTTCGGCACAGATACGCAGTATTTT.

The V call is TRBV19, the J call TRBJ2-1; D possibly corresponds to TRBD2 (6 bases). Germline CDR1 LNHDA, CDR2 SQIVND (reference sequence). V shed 1 base and J shed 6 bases, with 13 bases lying between them. CDR3 length: 15 residues. The CDR3 loop reads CASSIVAGPSNEQFF. CDR3 sequence (DNA): TGTGCCAGTAGTATAGTGGCGGGACCGAGCAATGAGCAGTTCTTC.

V gene TRBV30 combines with J gene TRBJ2-1; 9 nucleotides match TRBD2. V was pared by 4 bases and J by 2 bases, with 0 bases of the junction left unmatched. CDR1 is GTSNPN and CDR2 is SVGIG in the germline V gene (reference sequence). The CDR3 is made up of 13 amino acids. The CDR3 loop is CAWTSGTYNEQFF. DNA of the CDR3: TGTGCCTGGACTAGCGGGACCTACAATGAGCAGTTCTTC.

This clone was seen a few times. The sample has other DNA sequences that encode this CDR3 too. The genes are TRBV19 and TRBJ2-7; 13 bases align to TRBD2. V dropped 1 base and J dropped 3; count of bases not matched to a gene: 0. Germline V gene lookup returns CDR1 LNHDA and CDR2 SQIVND (reference sequence). The length of the CDR3 is 15 residues. The CDR3 DNA sequence: TGTGCCAGTAGTATAGGACTAGCGGGAGGCTACGAGCAGTACTTC. This encodes CASSIGLAGGYEQYF.

This chain uses TRBV19 with TRBJ2-7, with TRBD1 identical over 8 bases. Germline V gene sequence: CDR1 LNHDA, CDR2 SQIVND (reference sequence). This CDR3 has 14 amino acids. V trimming: 1 base; J trimming: 3 bases; junction bases outside the gene matches: 2. CDR3 nucleotide sequence: TGTGCCAGTAGTATAGGCAGGGGGCACTACGAGCAGTACTTC. Protein sequence: CASSIGRGHYEQYF.

This chain uses TRBV28 with TRBJ1-5; D is undetermined. This CDR3 comprises 17 residues. Germline values: CDR1 MDHEN, CDR2 SYDVKM. Trimming cost V 5 bases and J 2 bases, with 19 bases left between them. As DNA, the CDR3 is TGTGCCAGCAGTCCCCCTGGGGTGAGGACGGGCAATCAGCCCCAGCATTTT. Translation: CASSPPGVRTGNQPQHF. Filled out from reference TRBV28 and TRBJ1-5, the complete variable domain reads DVKVTQSSRYLVKRTGEKVFLECVQDMDHENMFWYRQDPGLGLRLIYFSYDVKMKEKGDIPEGYSVSREKKERFSLILESASTNQTSMYLCASSPPGVRTGNQPQHFGDGTRLSIL.

This chain links TRBV4-2 with TRBJ2-3, with 8 positions matching TRBD2. This CDR3 is built from 15 residues. Trimming cost V 3 bases and J 5 bases; bases outside gene matches: 7. Germline lookup yields CDR1 LGHNA and CDR2 YNFKEQ. CDR3 residues: CASSQTAGAGDTQYF. In nucleotides, the CDR3 is TGTGCCAGCAGCCAGACAGCGGGGGCGGGAGATACGCAGTATTTT.

The chain joins TRBV4-1 to TRBJ2-1; 7 bases fit TRBD1. Germline trimming cut 1 base from V and 7 bases from J; bases unmatched to any gene: 10. The CDR3 runs 16 residues. Per the germline V gene, CDR1 is MGHRA and CDR2 is YSYEKL. DNA of the CDR3: TGCGCCAGCAGCCAAGTCCTCGGGACAGTACGGAATGAGCAGTTCTTC. This translates into CASSQVLGTVRNEQFF.

This chain connects TRBV27 to TRBJ2-1; 10 bases match TRBD1. The CDR3 totals 16 residues. Per the germline V gene, CDR1 is MNHEY and CDR2 is SMNVEV (reference sequence). The V segment lost 8 bases and the J segment 6 bases; nucleotides outside the gene matches: 13. The CDR3 here is CASFRPGQGPGNEQFF. CDR3 DNA: TGTGCCAGCTTCAGGCCGGGACAGGGGCCTGGCAATGAGCAGTTCTTC.

This clone was found once. The rearrangement joins TRBV6-6 to TRBJ1-2; unclear D gene. Germline V CDR1 and CDR2: MNHNY, SVGAGI (reference sequence). The CDR3 contains 14 residues. Between the trimmed V and J ends, which lost 0 bases and 5 bases, there was a span of 10 bases. Here the CDR3 reads CASSYSTGFYGYTF. The CDR3 DNA reads as TGTGCCAGCAGTTACTCGACGGGATTTTATGGCTACACCTTC.

CDR3 bases: TGTGCCAGCACCCCAGCAGGGGGGGGCTATTATGGCTACACCTTC. It yields the protein CASTPAGGGYYGYTF. V is TRBV9 and J is TRBJ1-2, with TRBD1 matching over 7 bases. Germline CDR1 is SGDLS and CDR2 is YYNGEE. With 6 bases clipped from V and 5 bases from J, the junction kept 13 bases outside the gene matches. This CDR3 has 15 amino acids.

CDR3: CSVPSGYEQYF. CDR3 nucleotides: TGCAGCGTTCCTAGCGGTTACGAGCAGTACTTC. The rearrangement joins TRBV29-1 to TRBJ2-7; 7 positions match TRBD2. Trimming cost V 5 bases and J 4 bases; bases outside gene matches: 2. The length of the CDR3 is 11 residues. Looked up from germline, CDR1 is SQVTM and CDR2 is ANQGSEA.

V is TRBV7-2 and J is TRBJ2-6; no firm D call. V dropped 5 bases and J dropped 2 bases, with 7 bases sitting between them. Germline assignment: CDR1 SGHTA and CDR2 FQGNSA. The CDR3 is 14 amino acids. The CDR3 is CASSPYTGANVLTF. DNA for the CDR3: TGTGCCAGCAGCCCCTACACTGGGGCCAACGTCCTGACTTTC. Full variable domain (outside the CDR3, taken from reference TRBV7-2 and TRBJ2-6): GAGVSQSPSNKVTEKGKDVELRCDPISGHTALYWYRQSLGQGLEFLIYFQGNSAPDKSGLPSDRFSAERTGGSVSTLTIQRTQQEDSAVYLCASSPYTGANVLTFGAGSRLTVL.

As concerns this clone: The identical CDR3 is also encoded by other nucleotide sequences in the sample. This rearrangement joins TRBV27 to TRBJ2-7; 8 bases line up with TRBD1. The length of the CDR3 is 13 residues. CDR1 is MNHEY, CDR2 SMNVEV, per germline (reference sequence). The V gene end was trimmed by 6 bases and the J gene end by 2 bases; junction bases not matched to a gene: 3. The CDR3 nucleotides read TGTGCCAGCAGGCGGACAGGGACCTACGAGCAGTACTTC. It yields the protein CASRRTGTYEQYF.

This clone showed up just once. Other nucleotide sequences from this sample produce the same CDR3. The J gene is TRBJ2-5, the V gene TRBV7-9; D possibly corresponds to TRBD2 (6 bases). The CDR3 runs 14 residues. Germline V CDR1 and CDR2: SEHNR, FQNEAQ (reference sequence). Trimming cost V 0 bases and J 5 bases, with 10 bases left between them. The CDR3: CASSLAGGGETQYF. CDR3 DNA sequence: TGTGCCAGCAGCTTAGCGGGAGGCGGGGAGACCCAGTACTTC.

A note on this clone: Other DNA variants within this sample encode the same CDR3. The chain employs TRBV9 and TRBJ2-1; 11 nucleotides align to TRBD2. This CDR3 contains 16 residues. Trimming at V came to 0 bases and at J to 2 bases, leaving 1 base not matched to a gene. CDR1 and CDR2 (germline): SGDLS, YYNGEE. The CDR3 loop reads CASSVGLAGTYNEQFF. The CDR3 region has the DNA TGTGCCAGCAGCGTAGGACTAGCGGGGACCTACAATGAGCAGTTCTTC.

This CDR3 reads CASSRSWGNTEAFF. The CDR3, as DNA: TGTGCCAGCAGCCGGAGCTGGGGGAACACTGAAGCTTTCTTT. The chain uses TRBV5-4 and TRBJ1-1; D not certain. The V end was cut by 4 bases, the J end by 1 base, with 11 bases between. CDR1 and CDR2 (germline): SGHNT, YYREEE (reference sequence). CDR3 length: 14 residues.

This clone was observed a few times. In nucleotides, the CDR3 is TGTGCCAGCAGTTCAGGACAGGGGGGGAACACTGAAGCTTTCTTT. It specifies CASSSGQGGNTEAFF. This chain connects TRBV6-5 to TRBJ1-1; TRBD1 matches at 10 bases. Germline loops: CDR1 MNHEY, CDR2 SVGAGI. This CDR3 region has 15 residues. The ends lost 4 bases at V and 1 base at J; junction bases unmatched: 3.

The V and J genes are TRBV10-3 and TRBJ2-5; 13 bases fit TRBD2. With V trimmed by 2 bases and J by 4 bases, 7 bases remained unmatched. The CDR3 spans 17 residues. Germline V gene lookup returns CDR1 ENHRY and CDR2 SYGVKD. The chain's CDR3 is CAISEAGLAGAGETQYF. The DNA for the CDR3 is TGTGCCATCAGTGAGGCAGGACTAGCGGGAGCCGGAGAGACCCAGTACTTC.